This record concerns one TCR beta chain sequence. The primer mix had 60 Vbeta and 13 Jbeta primers. Sequencing was performed with immunoSEQ multiplex PCR; in TCRdb, only in-frame clones are kept and a portion is missing. The top ten clones hold over 1.5% of a sample with around 190,000 clones, 79% of them seen once. This entry comes from a study of cytomegalovirus exposure and HLA in healthy donors. CDR1 and CDR2 (germline): SEHNR, FQNEAQ (reference sequence). The CDR3 extends over 14 amino acids. Losses at the gene ends were 5 bases for V and 4 bases for J; bases not matched to a gene: 7. The clonotype was recovered from a young woman in good health and CMV-seronegative. The J gene is TRBJ1-2, the V gene TRBV7-9; TRBD1 aligns across 7 bases. Sequenced: PBMCs. The CDR3 bases are TGTGCCAGCAGCCTACAGGGGAAGGTCTATGGCTACACCTTC. Protein product: CASSLQGKVYGYTF.